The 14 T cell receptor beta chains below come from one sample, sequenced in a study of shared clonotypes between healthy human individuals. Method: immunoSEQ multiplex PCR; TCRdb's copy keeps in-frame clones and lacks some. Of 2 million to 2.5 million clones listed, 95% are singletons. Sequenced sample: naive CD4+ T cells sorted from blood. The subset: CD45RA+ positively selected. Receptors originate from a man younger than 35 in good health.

Written as DNA, the CDR3 is TGTGCCAGCAGCCCCGGGAGGAGGGAGACCCAGTACTTC. The encoded protein is CASSPGRRETQYF. The chain carries TRBV11-2 and TRBJ2-5; 7 bases fit TRBD2. This CDR3 is 13 amino acids long. The J segment lost 5 bases and the V segment lost 5 bases, leaving 5 bases of the junction unmatched. Germline V gene data show CDR1 as SGHAT and CDR2 as FQNNGV.

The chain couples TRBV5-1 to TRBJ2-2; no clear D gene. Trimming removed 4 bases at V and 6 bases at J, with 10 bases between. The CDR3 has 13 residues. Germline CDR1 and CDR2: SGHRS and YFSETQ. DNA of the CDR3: TGCGCCAGCAGCCAGGACCCTTCCGGGGAGCTGTTTTTT. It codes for CASSQDPSGELFF.

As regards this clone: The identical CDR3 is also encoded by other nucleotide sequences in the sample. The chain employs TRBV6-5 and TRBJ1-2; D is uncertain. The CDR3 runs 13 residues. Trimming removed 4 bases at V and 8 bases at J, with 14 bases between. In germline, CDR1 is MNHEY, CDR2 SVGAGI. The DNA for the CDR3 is TGTGCCAGCAGTTCTCTCGCCGGAGCAGGCTACACCTTC. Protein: CASSSLAGAGYTF.

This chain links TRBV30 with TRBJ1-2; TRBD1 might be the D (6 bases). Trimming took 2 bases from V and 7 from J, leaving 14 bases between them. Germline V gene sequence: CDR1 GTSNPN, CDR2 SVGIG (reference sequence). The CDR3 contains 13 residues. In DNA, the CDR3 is TGTGCCTGGAGTTTGGGGGGCATGGGTGGCTACACCTTC. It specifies CAWSLGGMGGYTF.

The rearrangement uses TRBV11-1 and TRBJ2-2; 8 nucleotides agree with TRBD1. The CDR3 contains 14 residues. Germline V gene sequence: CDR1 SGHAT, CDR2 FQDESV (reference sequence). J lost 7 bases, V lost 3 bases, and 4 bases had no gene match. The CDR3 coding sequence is TGTGCCAGCAGCTTCACAGGGGGGCTCGGGGAGCTGTTTTTT. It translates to CASSFTGGLGELFF. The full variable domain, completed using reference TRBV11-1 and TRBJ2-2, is EAEVAQSPRYKITEKSQAVAFWCDPISGHATLYWYRQILGQGPELLVQFQDESVVDDSQLPKDRFSAERLKGVDSTLKIQPAELGDSAMYLCASSFTGGLGELFFGEGSRLTVL.

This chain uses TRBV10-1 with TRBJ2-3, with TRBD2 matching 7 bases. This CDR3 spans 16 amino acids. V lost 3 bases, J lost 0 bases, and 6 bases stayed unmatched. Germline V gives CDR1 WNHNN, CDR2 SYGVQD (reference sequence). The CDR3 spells CASSEYLTSSTDTQYF. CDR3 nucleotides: TGCGCCAGCAGTGAATATTTGACTAGCAGCACAGATACGCAGTATTTT.

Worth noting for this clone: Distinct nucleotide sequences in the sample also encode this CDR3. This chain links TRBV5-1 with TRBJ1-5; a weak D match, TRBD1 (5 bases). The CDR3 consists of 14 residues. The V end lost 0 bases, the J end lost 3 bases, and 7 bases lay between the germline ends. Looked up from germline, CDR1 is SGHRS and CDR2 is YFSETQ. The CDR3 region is CASSLGGFNQPQHF. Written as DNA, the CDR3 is TGCGCCAGCAGCTTGGGGGGGTTCAATCAGCCCCAGCATTTT.

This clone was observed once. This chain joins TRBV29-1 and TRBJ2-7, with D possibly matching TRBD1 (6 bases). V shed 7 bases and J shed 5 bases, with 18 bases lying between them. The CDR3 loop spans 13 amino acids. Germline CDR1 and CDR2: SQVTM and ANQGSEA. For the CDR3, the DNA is TGCAGCGCCGTGTGGCAGGGGACCGACGAGCAGTACTTC. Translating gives CSAVWQGTDEQYF.

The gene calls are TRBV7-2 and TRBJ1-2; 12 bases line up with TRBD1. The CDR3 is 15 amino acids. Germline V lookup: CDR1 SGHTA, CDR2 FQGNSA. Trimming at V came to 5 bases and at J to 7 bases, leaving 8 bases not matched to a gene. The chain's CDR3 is CASSPHSGQGAGYTF. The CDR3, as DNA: TGTGCCAGCAGCCCCCATTCGGGACAGGGGGCTGGCTACACCTTC. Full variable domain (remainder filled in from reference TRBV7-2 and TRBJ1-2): GAGVSQSPSNKVTEKGKDVELRCDPISGHTALYWYRQSLGQGLEFLIYFQGNSAPDKSGLPSDRFSAERTGGSVSTLTIQRTQQEDSAVYLCASSPHSGQGAGYTFGSGTRLTVV.

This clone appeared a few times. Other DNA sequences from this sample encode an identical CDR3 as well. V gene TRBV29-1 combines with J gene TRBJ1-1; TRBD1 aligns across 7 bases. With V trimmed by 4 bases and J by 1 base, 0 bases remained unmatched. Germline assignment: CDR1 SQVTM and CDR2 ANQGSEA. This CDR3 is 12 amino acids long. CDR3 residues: CSVGQGNTEAFF. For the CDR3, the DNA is TGCAGCGTTGGACAGGGGAACACTGAAGCTTTCTTT.

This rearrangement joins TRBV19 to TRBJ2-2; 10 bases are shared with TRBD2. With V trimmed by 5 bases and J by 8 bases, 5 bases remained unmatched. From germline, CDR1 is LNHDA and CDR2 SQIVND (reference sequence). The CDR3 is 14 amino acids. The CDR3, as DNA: TGTGCCAGTAGTGCCACTAGCGGGGTGGGGGAGCTGTTTTTT. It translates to CASSATSGVGELFF.

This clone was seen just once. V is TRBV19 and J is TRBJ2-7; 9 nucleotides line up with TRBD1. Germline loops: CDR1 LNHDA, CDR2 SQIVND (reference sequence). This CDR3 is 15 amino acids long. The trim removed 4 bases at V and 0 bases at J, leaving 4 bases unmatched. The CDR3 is CASSTKTGGSYEQYF. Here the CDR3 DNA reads TGTGCCAGTAGTACGAAGACAGGGGGCTCCTACGAGCAGTACTTC.

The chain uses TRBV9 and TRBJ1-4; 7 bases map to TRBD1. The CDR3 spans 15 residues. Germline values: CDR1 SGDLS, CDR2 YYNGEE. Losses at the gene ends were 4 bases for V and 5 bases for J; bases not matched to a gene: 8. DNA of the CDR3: TGTGCCAGCAGCATCCGGACAGGAGTCAATGAAAAACTGTTTTTT. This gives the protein CASSIRTGVNEKLFF.

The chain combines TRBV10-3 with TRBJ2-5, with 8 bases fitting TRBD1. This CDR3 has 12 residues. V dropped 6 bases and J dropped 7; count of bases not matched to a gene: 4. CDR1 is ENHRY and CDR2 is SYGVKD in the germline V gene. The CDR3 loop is CAIRGQEGTQYF. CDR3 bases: TGTGCCATCAGGGGACAGGAGGGGACCCAGTACTTC.